The entry below gives a single T cell receptor (beta chain) sequence along with its context. This sample was taken from a study of blood T cell repertoires in COVID-19. Study information: Donors in the United States, Italy and Spain gave samples during acute or convalescent COVID-19.

In the source study's methods: Quantification of nucleated cells was approximated via reference gene primer amplification. Libraries were prepared by immunoSEQ multiplex PCR; TCRdb keeps only in-frame clonotypes and omits some of them. The DNA was the basis for D and trimming; V, J and clone size are from that table. The repertoire includes hundreds of thousands of clones, 88% of them detected once, and roughly a tenth sits in the top ten. The length of the CDR3 is 13 residues. V gave up 5 bases and J gave up 7 bases, with 12 bases separating them. The germline V gene encodes CDR1 MNHEY and CDR2 SVGEGT.

The source of this sequence is a woman aged 65 to 85 with COVID-19, enrolled during active disease. The chain employs TRBV6-2 or TRBV6-3 and TRBJ1-5, with D perhaps matching TRBD1 (5 bases). Input material: peripheral blood. The CDR3 coding sequence is TGTGCCAGCAGTACAATAGGGGAACAGCCCCAGCATTTT. As protein: CASSTIGEQPQHF.